This T cell receptor (beta chain) was documented in a study of radiotherapy plus CTLA-4 blockade in lung cancer. Study details: With over 25% of patients having disease control, objective responses were seen in approximately 19%.

Each patient with chemo-refractory metastatic non-small-cell lung cancer was treated with focal radiation plus CTLA-4 blockade using ipilimumab. Using immunoSEQ multiplex PCR, the repertoire was profiled, and TCRdb retains in-frame clones only, with some absent. The sample lists about 100,000 clones, about four fifths occurring once. Study observations and caveats: Among blood TCR repertoires after radiotherapy plus ipilimumab, tumor-derived clones expanded. Reportedly, early blood T cell clone dynamics best predicted response, with interferon-beta.

The count of this clone is one. Its specificity is not known. The sequence was obtained from a human donor with non-small cell lung cancer who had stable disease on radiotherapy plus ipilimumab. The input for sequencing was peripheral blood, taken from a patient treated with radiotherapy plus ipilimumab.

CDR3 DNA: TGTGCCAGCAGTAGTACACAGGGTGTGGAGCAGTACTTC. Its protein is CASSSTQGVEQYF. The rearrangement links TRBV6-5 to TRBJ2-7; TRBD1 is a possible D gene (6 bases). There are 13 residues in the CDR3. Deletions cut 5 bases from V and 7 bases from J, with 15 bases between. Germline CDR1 and CDR2: MNHEY and SVGAGI.